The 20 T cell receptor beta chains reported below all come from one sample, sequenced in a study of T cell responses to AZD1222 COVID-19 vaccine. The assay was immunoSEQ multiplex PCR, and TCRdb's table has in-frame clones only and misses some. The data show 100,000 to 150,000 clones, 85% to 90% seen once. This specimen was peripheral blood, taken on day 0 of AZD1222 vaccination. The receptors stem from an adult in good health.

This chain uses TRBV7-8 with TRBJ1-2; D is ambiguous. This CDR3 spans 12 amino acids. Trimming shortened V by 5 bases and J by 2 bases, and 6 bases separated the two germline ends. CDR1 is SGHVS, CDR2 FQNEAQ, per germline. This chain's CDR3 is CASSPRNYGYTF. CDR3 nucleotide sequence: TGTGCCAGCAGCCCCCGGAACTATGGCTACACCTTC.

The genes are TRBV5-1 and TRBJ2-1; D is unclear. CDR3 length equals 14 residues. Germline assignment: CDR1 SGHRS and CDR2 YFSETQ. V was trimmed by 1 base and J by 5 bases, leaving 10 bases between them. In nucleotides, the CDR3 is TGCGCCAGCAGCTTGTTCTGGGGTAACAATGAGCAGTTCTTC. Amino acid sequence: CASSLFWGNNEQFF.

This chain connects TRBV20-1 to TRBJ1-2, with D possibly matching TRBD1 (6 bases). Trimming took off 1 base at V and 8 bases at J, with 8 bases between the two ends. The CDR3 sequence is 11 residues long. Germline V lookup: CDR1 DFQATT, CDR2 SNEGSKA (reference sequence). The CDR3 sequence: CSARGGRGYTF. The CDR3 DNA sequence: TGCAGTGCTAGAGGGGGGCGCGGCTACACCTTC.

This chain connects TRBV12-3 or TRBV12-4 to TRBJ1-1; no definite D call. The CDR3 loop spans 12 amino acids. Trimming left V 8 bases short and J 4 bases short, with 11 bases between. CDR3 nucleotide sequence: TGTGCCAGCGGAGCAGCGCTCACTGAAGCTTTCTTT. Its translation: CASGAALTEAFF.

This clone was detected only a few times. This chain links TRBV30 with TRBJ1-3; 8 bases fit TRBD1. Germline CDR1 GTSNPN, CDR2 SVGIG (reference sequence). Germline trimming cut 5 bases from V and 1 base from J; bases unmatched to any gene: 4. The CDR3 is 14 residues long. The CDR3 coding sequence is TGTGCCTGGCGTAGGGACAGGTCTGGAAACACCATATATTTT. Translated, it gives CAWRRDRSGNTIYF.

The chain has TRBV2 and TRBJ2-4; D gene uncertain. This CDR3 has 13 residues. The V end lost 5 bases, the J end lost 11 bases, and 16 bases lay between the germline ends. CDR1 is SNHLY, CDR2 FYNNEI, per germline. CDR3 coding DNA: TGTGCCAGCAGTAGGGCGGCTGTAGCTCTTCAGTACTTC. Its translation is CASSRAAVALQYF. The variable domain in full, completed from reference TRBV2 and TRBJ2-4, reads EPEVTQTPSHQVTQMGQEVILRCVPISNHLYFYWYRQILGQKVEFLVSFYNNEISEKSEIFDDQFSVERPDGSNFTLKIRSTKLEDSAMYFCASSRAAVALQYFGAGTRLSVL.

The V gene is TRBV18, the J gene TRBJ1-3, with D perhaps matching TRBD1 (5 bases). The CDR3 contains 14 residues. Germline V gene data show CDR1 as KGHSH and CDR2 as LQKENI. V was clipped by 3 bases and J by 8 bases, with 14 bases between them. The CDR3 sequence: CASSPQTEIHTIYF. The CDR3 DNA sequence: TGTGCCAGCTCACCCCAGACAGAGATTCACACCATATATTTT.

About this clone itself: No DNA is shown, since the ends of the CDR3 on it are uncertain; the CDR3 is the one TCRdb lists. The CDR3 protein is CASSSSRGSGYTF. The chain has TRBV28 and TRBJ1-2. Per germline, CDR1 MDHEN and CDR2 SYDVKM. The CDR3 is 13 residues long, counting both termini.

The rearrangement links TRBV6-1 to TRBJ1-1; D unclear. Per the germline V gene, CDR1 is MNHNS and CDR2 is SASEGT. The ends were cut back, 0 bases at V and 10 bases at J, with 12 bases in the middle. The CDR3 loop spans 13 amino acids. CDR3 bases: TGTGCCAGCAGTGAAGCTCGGGTAACGGGAGCTTTCTTT. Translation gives CASSEARVTGAFF.

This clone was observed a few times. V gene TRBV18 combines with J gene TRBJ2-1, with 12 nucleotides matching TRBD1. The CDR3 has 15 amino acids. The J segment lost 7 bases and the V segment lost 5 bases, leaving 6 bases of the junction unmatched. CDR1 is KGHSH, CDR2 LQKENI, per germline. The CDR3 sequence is CASSAGTGGGNEQFF. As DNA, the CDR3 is TGTGCCAGCTCAGCCGGGACAGGGGGCGGGAATGAGCAGTTCTTC. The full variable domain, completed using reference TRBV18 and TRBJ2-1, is NAGVMQNPRHLVRRRGQEARLRCSPMKGHSHVYWYRQLPEEGLKFMVYLQKENIIDESGMPKERFSAEFPKEGPSILRIQQVVRGDSAAYFCASSAGTGGGNEQFFGPGTRLTVL.

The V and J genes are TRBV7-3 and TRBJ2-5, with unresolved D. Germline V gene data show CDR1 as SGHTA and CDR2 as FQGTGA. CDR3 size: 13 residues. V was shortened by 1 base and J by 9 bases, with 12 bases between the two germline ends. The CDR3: CASSLNTGRAQYF. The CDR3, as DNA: TGTGCCAGCAGCTTAAACACGGGCCGGGCCCAGTACTTC.

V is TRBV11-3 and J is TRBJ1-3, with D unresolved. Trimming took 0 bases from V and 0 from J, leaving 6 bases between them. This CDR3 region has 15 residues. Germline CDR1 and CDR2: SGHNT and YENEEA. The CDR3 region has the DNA TGTGCCAGCAGCTTAGACGCTGGCTCTGGAAACACCATATATTTT. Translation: CASSLDAGSGNTIYF.

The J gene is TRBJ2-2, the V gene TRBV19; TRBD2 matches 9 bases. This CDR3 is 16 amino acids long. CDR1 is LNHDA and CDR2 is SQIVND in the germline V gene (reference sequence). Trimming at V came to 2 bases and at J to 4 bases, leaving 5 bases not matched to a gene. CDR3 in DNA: TGTGCCAGTAGTATATATAGCGGGGGCCCCACCGGGGAGCTGTTTTTT. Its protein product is CASSIYSGGPTGELFF.

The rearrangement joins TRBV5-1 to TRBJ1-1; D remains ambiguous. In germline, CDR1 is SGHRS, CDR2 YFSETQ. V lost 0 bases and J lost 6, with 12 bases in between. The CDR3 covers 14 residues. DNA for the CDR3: TGCGCCAGCAGCTTGGCAAACGGCTACTCTGAAGCTTTCTTT. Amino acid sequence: CASSLANGYSEAFF.

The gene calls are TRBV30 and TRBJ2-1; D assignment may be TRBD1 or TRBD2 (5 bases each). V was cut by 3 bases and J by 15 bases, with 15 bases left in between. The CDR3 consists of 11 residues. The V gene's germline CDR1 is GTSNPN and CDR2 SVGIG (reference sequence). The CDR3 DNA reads TGTGCCTGGAGCGGGACCCATACGACGTTCTTC. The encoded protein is CAWSGTHTTFF. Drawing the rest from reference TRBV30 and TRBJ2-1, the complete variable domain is SQTIHQWPATLVQPVGSPLSLECTVEGTSNPNLYWYRQAAGRGLQLLFYSVGIGQISSEVPQNLSASRPQDRQFILSSKKLLLSDSGFYLCAWSGTHTTFFGPGTRLTVL.

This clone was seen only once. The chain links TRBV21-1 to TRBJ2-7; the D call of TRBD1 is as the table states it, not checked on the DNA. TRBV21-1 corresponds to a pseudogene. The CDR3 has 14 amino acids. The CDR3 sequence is CASRGGQGSYEQYF. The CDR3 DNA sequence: TGTGCCAGCAGAGGAGGACAGGGGTCCTACGAGCAGTACTTC.

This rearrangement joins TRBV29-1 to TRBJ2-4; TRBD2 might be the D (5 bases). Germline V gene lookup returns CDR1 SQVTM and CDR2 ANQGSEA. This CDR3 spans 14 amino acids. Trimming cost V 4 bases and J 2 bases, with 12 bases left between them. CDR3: CSVASGSTKNIQYF. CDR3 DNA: TGCAGCGTTGCCAGCGGAAGTACCAAAAACATTCAGTACTTC. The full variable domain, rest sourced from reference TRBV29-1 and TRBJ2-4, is SAVISQKPSRDICQRGTSLTIQCQVDSQVTMMFWYRQQPGQSLTLIATANQGSEATYESGFVIDKFPISRPNLTFSTLTVSNMSPEDSSIYLCSVASGSTKNIQYFGAGTRLSVL.

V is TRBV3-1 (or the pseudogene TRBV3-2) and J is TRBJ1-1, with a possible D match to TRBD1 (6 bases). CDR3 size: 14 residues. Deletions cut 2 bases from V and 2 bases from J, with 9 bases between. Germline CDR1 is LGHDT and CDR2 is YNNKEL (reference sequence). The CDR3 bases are TGTGCCAGCAGCCAATCGACAGGAAACACTGAAGCTTTCTTT. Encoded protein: CASSQSTGNTEAFF.

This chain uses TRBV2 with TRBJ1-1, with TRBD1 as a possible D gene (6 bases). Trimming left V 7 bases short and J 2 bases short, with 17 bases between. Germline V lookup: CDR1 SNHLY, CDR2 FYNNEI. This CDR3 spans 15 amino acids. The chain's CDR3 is CASTVGGGRNTEAFF. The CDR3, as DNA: TGTGCCAGCACGGTCGGTGGGGGGCGAAACACTGAAGCTTTCTTT.

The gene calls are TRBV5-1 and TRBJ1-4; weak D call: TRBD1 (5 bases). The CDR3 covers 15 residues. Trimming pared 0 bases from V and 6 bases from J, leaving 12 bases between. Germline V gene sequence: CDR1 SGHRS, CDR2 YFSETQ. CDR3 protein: CASSLGGRLDEKLFF. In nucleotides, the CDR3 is TGCGCCAGCAGCTTGGGGGGACGGTTGGATGAAAAACTGTTTTTT. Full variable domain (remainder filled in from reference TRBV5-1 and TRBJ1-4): KAGVTQTPRYLIKTRGQQVTLSCSPISGHRSVSWYQQTPGQGLQFLFEYFSETQRNKGNFPGRFSGRQFSNSRSEMNVSTLELGDSALYLCASSLGGRLDEKLFFGSGTQLSVL.